This TCR beta chain was retrieved from a study of T-cell memory formation after mild COVID-19. On the study more broadly: The TCR clusters were mostly specific to one donor.

Regarding the study as a whole: In second-wave clones peaking day 37, SARS-CoV-2 specificity remained unconfirmed. Some clones that responded turned up in pre-infection memory, which suggests that cross-reactive memory joined in. Clones shrinking between day 15 and 85 showed a balanced CD4/CD8 split, and those that grew later tilted toward CD4+.

Germline V gene lookup returns CDR1 SGHRS and CDR2 YFSETQ. This CDR3 has 13 amino acids. The V end lost 4 bases, the J end lost 8 bases, and 15 bases lay between the germline ends. This clonotype has a count of ten or more. Antigen unknown. TCRdb independently ran MiXCR on the 5' RACE reads; one entry per CDR3 protein. The sample includes roughly 300,000 distinct CDR3 sequences, over 7% of them seen just once. Sequencing used PBMCs or a T cell subset sorted from them (not recorded which). This receptor was identified in a man younger than 35 who had mild COVID-19 (a few samples of this study predate the infection). Cell type and time point are not known. This chain links TRBV5-1 with TRBJ1-2; D uncertain. CDR3 amino acids: CASSPGQAEGYTF. The DNA of the CDR3 is TGCGCCAGCAGCCCTGGCCAGGCGGAGGGCTACACCTTC.